The clone carrying this T cell receptor (beta chain) was seen more than once but under ten times. The CDR3 is 16 residues long. The V gene lost 3 bases and the J gene lost 2 bases, with 17 bases spanning the gap. Germline CDR1 SGHTS, CDR2 YDEGEE. Generated by immunoSEQ multiplex PCR, the TCRdb table keeps only in-frame clones and is missing some. The table shows 6,400 or so clones, with about 18% occurring only once. The entry originates in a study of tumour-infiltrating T cells in Burkitt lymphoma. This clonotype was obtained from a human donor with diffuse large B-cell lymphoma. V usage is TRBV5-8 and J usage is TRBJ2-5; D perhaps matches TRBD1 (6 bases). Material for sequencing was tumor tissue. DNA of the CDR3: TGTGCCAGCAGCTACCACCTCGGGACACAACAAGAGACCCAGTACTTC. Its translation: CASSYHLGTQQETQYF.